This TCR beta chain came from a study of siplizumab effects on memory and regulatory T cells. General study results and limits: Among sequences traceable to unstimulated CD4+ memory cells, alloreactive ones were significantly reduced by siplizumab. Sequences below about 10^-5 frequency were poorly captured, limiting mapping of alloreactive clones. A mean of approximately 70% of mappable alloreactive CD4+ clones were Treg-derived with siplizumab, compared with approximately 29% in controls. Of the proliferating CD4+ or CD8+ clones, roughly 75-96% lacked a naive or memory phenotype that could be assigned.

TCRdb keeps only in-frame clones here, not all; method: immunoSEQ multiplex PCR. The sample holds about 82,000 clones, around 90% seen once. As concerns this clone: As yet, its antigen is unknown.

Sequencing was carried out using Tregs sorted from blood. This TCR was sampled from a human donor in good health.

The CDR3 sequence is CASIGEGANYGYTF. The CDR3 DNA is TGTGCCAGTATCGGGGAAGGAGCTAACTATGGCTACACCTTC. The chain combines TRBV19 with TRBJ1-2; D is uncertain. Germline lookup yields CDR1 LNHDA and CDR2 SQIVND (reference sequence). The V end lost 7 bases, the J end lost 0 bases, and 12 bases lay between the germline ends. The CDR3 totals 14 residues.